The 19 T cell receptor beta chains reported below all come from one sample, sequenced in a study of blood T cell repertoires in COVID-19. The table came from immunoSEQ multiplex PCR; TCRdb's copy has only in-frame clones and leaves some out. Of 90,000 to 120,000 clones in the sample, around 89% are singletons; the top ten hold around 6.5%. The sample taken for sequencing was peripheral blood. The source of these receptors is a middle-aged man with active or convalescent COVID-19.

The gene calls are TRBV27 and TRBJ1-2, with D possibly matching TRBD1 (5 bases). CDR3 size: 14 residues. V gave up 1 base and J gave up 8 bases, with 14 bases separating them. CDR1 is MNHEY and CDR2 is SMNVEV in the germline V gene (reference sequence). The CDR3 region is CASSLYRQGGGYTF. CDR3 DNA: TGTGCCAGCAGTTTATATCGGCAGGGCGGAGGCTACACCTTC.

The chain uses TRBV6-5 and TRBJ1-1; the D gene is possibly TRBD1 (6 bases). The CDR3 sequence is 11 residues long. The V gene lost 7 bases and the J gene lost 6 bases, with 9 bases spanning the gap. The germline V gene has CDR1 MNHEY and CDR2 SVGAGI. The CDR3 bases are TGTGCCAGCAACGACAGGCCTGAAGCTTTCTTT. Protein sequence: CASNDRPEAFF.

The chain uses TRBV29-1 and TRBJ1-2, with 11 bases that match TRBD1. The V segment lost 2 bases and the J segment 8 bases; nucleotides outside the gene matches: 1. This CDR3 has 12 residues. Germline V gives CDR1 SQVTM, CDR2 ANQGSEA. As DNA, the CDR3 is TGCAGCGTTGAAAGGGACAGGGGGGGCTACACCTTC. It encodes CSVERDRGGYTF.

The rearrangement joins TRBV18 to TRBJ2-1; TRBD2 might be the D (6 bases). CDR1 and CDR2 (germline): KGHSH, LQKENI. CDR3 length: 14 amino acids. With 3 bases removed from V and 8 bases from J, the gap between germline ends came to 14 bases. The CDR3 reads CASSPRDSGDEQFF. CDR3 nucleotide sequence: TGTGCCAGCTCACCGAGGGACTCTGGGGATGAGCAGTTCTTC.

CDR3 loop: CSASFGHINYGYTF. The CDR3 DNA reads as TGCAGTGCTAGTTTTGGGCATATAAACTATGGCTACACCTTC. The V call is TRBV20-1, the J call TRBJ1-2; D remains ambiguous. V lost 3 bases and J lost 2, with 13 bases in between. The CDR3 has 14 residues. Germline values: CDR1 DFQATT, CDR2 SNEGSKA (reference sequence).

The chain combines TRBV24-1 with TRBJ2-1, with D possibly matching TRBD1 (6 bases). The germline CDR1 and CDR2 sequences are KGHDR and SFDVKD. V shed 7 bases and J shed 3 bases, with 6 bases lying between them. The CDR3 length is 12 residues. CDR3 in amino acids: CATRGGYNEQFF. The CDR3 DNA reads as TGTGCCACCAGAGGGGGCTACAATGAGCAGTTCTTC.

V gene TRBV27 combines with J gene TRBJ2-6; D gene unclear. V dropped 2 bases and J dropped 8 bases, with 7 bases sitting between them. CDR3 size: 13 residues. The germline V gene has CDR1 MNHEY and CDR2 SMNVEV (reference sequence). CDR3 amino acids: CASSLGLTNVLTF. In DNA, the CDR3 is TGTGCCAGCAGTTTAGGCTTAACCAACGTCCTGACTTTC. Together with reference TRBV27 and TRBJ2-6, the CDR3 gives the full variable domain: EAQVTQNPRYLITVTGKKLTVTCSQNMNHEYMSWYRQDPGLGLRQIYYSMNVEVTDKGDVPEGYKVSRKEKRNFPLILESPSPNQTSLYFCASSLGLTNVLTFGAGSRLTVL.

This chain connects TRBV10-2 to TRBJ2-7, with 9 bases aligning to TRBD2. Trimming cost V 7 bases and J 4 bases; bases outside gene matches: 14. CDR1 WSHSY and CDR2 SAAADI come from the germline V gene. CDR3 length equals 16 residues. The CDR3 region is CASMAWGGRVSYEQYF. In nucleotides, the CDR3 is TGCGCCAGCATGGCTTGGGGCGGGAGGGTCTCTTACGAGCAGTACTTC.

The J gene is TRBJ1-5, the V gene TRBV25-1; D is undetermined. CDR1 and CDR2 from the germline V gene are MGHDK and SYGVNS. V was trimmed by 3 bases and J by 0 bases, leaving 3 bases between them. This CDR3 has 13 amino acids. CDR3 DNA sequence: TGTGCCAGCAGTGAGTATAGCAATCAGCCCCAGCATTTT. This gives the protein CASSEYSNQPQHF.

This clone was observed once. V is TRBV5-4 and J is TRBJ1-2; 7 nucleotides align to TRBD1. Germline assignment: CDR1 SGHNT and CDR2 YYREEE (reference sequence). The trim removed 4 bases at V and 4 bases at J, leaving 19 bases unmatched. The CDR3 runs to 18 residues. CDR3 residues: CASSLGRHLTGEAYGYTF. In DNA, the CDR3 is TGTGCCAGCAGCCTAGGCCGTCATCTAACAGGGGAAGCCTATGGCTACACCTTC.

The chain employs TRBV6-6 and TRBJ2-2; 8 positions agree with TRBD1. The CDR3 spans 16 residues. V was pared by 8 bases and J by 7 bases, with 15 bases of the junction left unmatched. The germline V gene encodes CDR1 MNHNY and CDR2 SVGAGI (reference sequence). The chain's CDR3 is CASCASGGFFSGELFF. For the CDR3, the DNA is TGTGCCAGCTGCGCCTCAGGGGGCTTTTTCAGCGGGGAGCTGTTTTTT.

This chain uses TRBV5-1 with TRBJ2-1; TRBD1 aligns across 11 bases. This CDR3 contains 15 residues. V dropped 1 base and J dropped 6; count of bases not matched to a gene: 3. Germline V gene sequence: CDR1 SGHRS, CDR2 YFSETQ. This CDR3 is CASSLLGQGVNEQFF. Written as DNA, the CDR3 is TGCGCCAGCAGCTTGTTGGGACAGGGGGTCAATGAGCAGTTCTTC.

This rearrangement joins TRBV5-4 to TRBJ2-5; 10 bases fit TRBD2. There are 16 residues in the CDR3. Germline V gives CDR1 SGHNT, CDR2 YYREEE (reference sequence). V was pared by 3 bases and J by 3 bases, with 8 bases of the junction left unmatched. CDR3 amino acids: CASSSMTSGSEETQYF. The DNA of the CDR3 is TGTGCCAGCAGCTCGATGACTAGCGGGTCCGAAGAGACCCAGTACTTC.

This clone was recorded once. The chain couples TRBV15 to TRBJ2-1, with D tentatively TRBD1 (6 bases). The CDR3 length is 13 residues. Looked up from germline, CDR1 is LNHNV and CDR2 is YYDKDF (reference sequence). V lost 9 bases and J lost 5, with 14 bases in between. The CDR3 DNA reads as TGTGCCACGAGGCCGGACAGTAACAATGAGCAGTTCTTC. Encoded protein: CATRPDSNNEQFF.

This clone was picked up a small number of times. The chain is built from TRBV7-9 and TRBJ1-6; 7 bases are a match to TRBD1. The J segment lost 8 bases and the V segment lost 3 bases, leaving 4 bases of the junction unmatched. Germline CDR1 is SEHNR and CDR2 is FQNEAQ (reference sequence). The CDR3 is made up of 14 amino acids. The CDR3 coding sequence is TGTGCCAGCAGCTTTAACAGGGGTTATTCACCCCTCCACTTT. This encodes CASSFNRGYSPLHF.

V gene TRBV3-1 (or the pseudogene TRBV3-2) combines with J gene TRBJ2-5, with D tentatively TRBD2 (5 bases). Trimming removed 5 bases at V and 4 bases at J, with 14 bases between. Germline V CDR1 and CDR2: LGHDT, YNNKEL (reference sequence). The CDR3 has 14 amino acids. This chain's CDR3 is CASSGGPAGETQYF. In DNA, the CDR3 is TGTGCCAGCAGCGGCGGGCCAGCAGGAGAGACCCAGTACTTC.

This sequence joins TRBV29-1 and TRBJ2-3, with 9 bases lining up with TRBD2. The CDR3 runs 13 residues. V was clipped by 4 bases and J by 4 bases; unmatched bases: 3. The germline gives CDR1 SQVTM, CDR2 ANQGSEA. CDR3 coding DNA: TGCAGCGTTGGCGCGGGAGGGCCAGATACGCAGTATTTT. The encoded protein is CSVGAGGPDTQYF.

The chain joins TRBV23-1 to TRBJ2-4, with D possibly matching TRBD1 (7 bases). TRBV23-1 is placed among ORFs of uncertain function. V gave up 0 bases and J gave up 1 base, with 31 bases separating them. This CDR3 has 23 amino acids. The chain's CDR3 is CASSQSKTGRTRDRITAKNIQYF. DNA of the CDR3: TGCGCCAGCAGTCAATCGAAGACAGGGAGGACCCGAGATAGGATAACGGCCAAAAACATTCAGTACTTC.

CDR3 DNA: TGTGCCAGCAGTTACTCGGGAGAGGGCCAGTCACCCCTCCACTTT. It translates to CASSYSGEGQSPLHF. This rearrangement joins TRBV6-6 to TRBJ1-6; D remains ambiguous. The CDR3 covers 15 residues. Germline values: CDR1 MNHNY, CDR2 SVGAGI (reference sequence). Trimming removed 0 bases from V and 10 bases from J, with 13 bases in between.